The rows below give T cell receptor beta chains drawn from one sample of a study of response to subunit inactivated influenza vaccine. TCRdb re-analysed the RT-PCR reads in MiXCR, keeping a single row per CDR3 protein. The sample holds about 800,000 distinct CDR3 sequences, about 20% seen once. Sequencing used PBMCs from blood, obtained less than 6 days after vaccination. These TCRs come from a man aged 50-59 years who received an inactivated influenza vaccine. CDR3s include the opening cysteine and the closing phenylalanine or tryptophan. D genes are given only for firm matches. Clone size appears in some rows only: once, few, many, or a class for an expanded clone.

D gene: -; J gene: TRBJ1-5; clone size: few; V gene: TRBV4-2; CDR3 DNA: TGTGCCAGCAGCCAAGACGGCTATAGCAATCAGCCCCAGCATTTT; CDR3 protein: CASSQDGYSNQPQHF
D gene: -; J gene: TRBJ2-3; clone size: -; V gene: TRBV7-9; CDR3 DNA: TGTGCCAGCAGGTCGGGACGGACCACAGATACGCAGTATTTT; CDR3 protein: CASRSGRTTDTQYF
D gene: TRBD1; J gene: TRBJ1-2; clone size: few; V gene: TRBV5-1; CDR3 DNA: TGCGCCAGCAGCTTTCAGGGGGCCTCGGCTAACTATGGCTACACCTTC; CDR3 protein: CASSFQGASANYGYTF
D gene: -; J gene: TRBJ2-6; clone size: -; V gene: TRBV4-3; CDR3 DNA: TGCGCCAGCAGCCGCGACAAGCCATCAGGGGCCAACGTCCTGACTTTC; CDR3 protein: CASSRDKPSGANVLTF
D gene: -; J gene: TRBJ1-1; clone size: few; V gene: TRBV15; CDR3 DNA: TGTGCCACCAGCTTCGGAGGGGGGACCACTGAAGCTTTCTTT; CDR3 protein: CATSFGGGTTEAFF
D gene: TRBD1; J gene: TRBJ2-7; clone size: -; V gene: TRBV5-1; CDR3 DNA: TGCGCCAGCAGCAGAGGGGGCCCGGGGAACGAGCAGTACTTC; CDR3 protein: CASSRGGPGNEQYF
D gene: -; J gene: TRBJ2-5; clone size: few; V gene: TRBV7-2; CDR3 DNA: TGTGCCAGCAGCTTATGGCGGGACCAAGAGACCCAGTACTTC; CDR3 protein: CASSLWRDQETQYF
D gene: -; J gene: TRBJ2-7; clone size: few; V gene: TRBV20-1; CDR3 DNA: TGCAGTGCTAAAGACTACAGCGGGCTCTCCTACGAGCAGTACTTC; CDR3 protein: CSAKDYSGLSYEQYF
D gene: TRBD1; J gene: TRBJ2-5; clone size: -; V gene: TRBV29-1; CDR3 DNA: TGCAGCGTTGAGCCAGGGGGAGAAGAGGAGACCCAGTACTTC; CDR3 protein: CSVEPGGEEETQYF
D gene: -; J gene: TRBJ2-7; clone size: -; V gene: TRBV20-1; CDR3 DNA: TGCAGTGCTAGGTTTAGCGGAAGAACCTACGAGCAGTACTTC; CDR3 protein: CSARFSGRTYEQYF
D gene: TRBD2; J gene: TRBJ2-7; clone size: few; V gene: TRBV6-2/TRBV6-3; CDR3 DNA: TGTGCCAGCAGTTACAACGCGACTAGCGGCTTTTCCTACGAGCAGTACTTC; CDR3 protein: CASSYNATSGFSYEQYF
D gene: -; J gene: TRBJ2-7; clone size: -; V gene: TRBV29-1; CDR3 DNA: TGCAGCGTTGGGCTAGGGGGCGAGCAGTACTTC; CDR3 protein: CSVGLGGEQYF
D gene: -; J gene: TRBJ1-2; clone size: -; V gene: TRBV7-2; CDR3 DNA: TGTGCCAGCAGCTTAGCTGTGCAGGCCGATGGCTACACCTTC; CDR3 protein: CASSLAVQADGYTF
D gene: -; J gene: TRBJ2-5; clone size: once; V gene: TRBV7-2; CDR3 DNA: TGTGCCAGCAGCTTAGCATTGGTCGGGGGGCCCTCCCAAGAGACCCAGTACTTC; CDR3 protein: CASSLALVGGPSQETQYF
D gene: -; J gene: TRBJ2-7; clone size: -; V gene: TRBV7-8; CDR3 DNA: TGTGCCAGCAGCTTAAAGAGACAGCTCTCCTACGAGCAGTACTTC; CDR3 protein: CASSLKRQLSYEQYF
D gene: -; J gene: TRBJ2-1; clone size: -; V gene: TRBV18; CDR3 DNA: TGTGCCAGCTCGGCCCCTACCGGCGTGAGCTCCTACAATGAGCAGTTCTTC; CDR3 protein: CASSAPTGVSSYNEQFF
D gene: TRBD2; J gene: TRBJ2-7; clone size: -; V gene: TRBV7-2; CDR3 DNA: TGTGCCAGCAGCTTGTCGCCTAGCGGAAGCTCCTACGAGCAGTACTTC; CDR3 protein: CASSLSPSGSSYEQYF
D gene: TRBD2; J gene: TRBJ2-1; clone size: few; V gene: TRBV20-1; CDR3 DNA: TGCAGTGCTCCGGGACTAGCGGGACGAAATGAGCAGTTCTTC; CDR3 protein: CSAPGLAGRNEQFF
D gene: -; J gene: TRBJ1-3; clone size: few; V gene: TRBV28; CDR3 DNA: TGTGCCAGCAGTTTCTGGGCCGACTACTCTGGAAACACCATATATTTT; CDR3 protein: CASSFWADYSGNTIYF
D gene: TRBD2; J gene: TRBJ2-5; clone size: few; V gene: TRBV7-2; CDR3 DNA: TGTGCCAGCAGCCCCCGGTGGCGGGAGGGTGAAGAGACCCAGTACTTC; CDR3 protein: CASSPRWREGEETQYF
D gene: TRBD2; J gene: TRBJ2-1; clone size: -; V gene: TRBV20-1; CDR3 DNA: TGCAGTGCTAGGGGGACTAGTTTGTCCGCCAACTACAATGAGCAGTTCTTC; CDR3 protein: CSARGTSLSANYNEQFF
D gene: -; J gene: TRBJ1-1; clone size: -; V gene: TRBV20-1; CDR3 DNA: TGCAGTGCCGATATTCGGGGGACTGAAGCTTTCTTT; CDR3 protein: CSADIRGTEAFF
D gene: -; J gene: TRBJ2-5; clone size: few; V gene: TRBV20-1; CDR3 DNA: TGCAGTGCTAGACGGGAACTTTGGGGAGAGACCCAGTACTTC; CDR3 protein: CSARRELWGETQYF
D gene: TRBD1; J gene: TRBJ2-7; clone size: -; V gene: TRBV15; CDR3 DNA: TGTGCCACCAGCAGGACTAGACAGGGGGGATCCGAGCAGTACTTC; CDR3 protein: CATSRTRQGGSEQYF
D gene: -; J gene: TRBJ2-5; clone size: few; V gene: TRBV10-3; CDR3 DNA: TGTGCCATCAGTGAGTCAACTAGCTGGGAGACCCAGTACTTC; CDR3 protein: CAISESTSWETQYF
D gene: -; J gene: TRBJ2-6; clone size: few; V gene: TRBV24-1; CDR3 DNA: TGTGCCACCGAAGGGGCCTCTGGGGCCAACGTCCTGACTTTC; CDR3 protein: CATEGASGANVLTF
D gene: -; J gene: TRBJ2-7; clone size: -; V gene: TRBV28; CDR3 DNA: TGTGCCAGCAGTTTCGTGGTTCTCAGCGAGCAGTACTTC; CDR3 protein: CASSFVVLSEQYF
D gene: TRBD1; J gene: TRBJ1-5; clone size: many; V gene: TRBV12-3/TRBV12-4; CDR3 DNA: TGTGCCAGCAGTTCGACAGGGAGACAGCCCCAGCATTTT; CDR3 protein: CASSSTGRQPQHF
D gene: -; J gene: TRBJ2-4; clone size: -; V gene: TRBV3-1; CDR3 DNA: TGTGCCAGCTACAGGGGGGGCATTCAGGACTTC; CDR3 protein: CASYRGGIQDF
D gene: -; J gene: TRBJ2-1; clone size: few; V gene: TRBV9; CDR3 DNA: TGTGCCAGCAGCGTAGAAATTACTAGACGACCCAATGAGCAGTTCTTC; CDR3 protein: CASSVEITRRPNEQFF
D gene: -; J gene: TRBJ2-7; clone size: -; V gene: TRBV28; CDR3 DNA: TGTGCCAGCAGTTTTTTCGGGTTCTCCTACGAGCAGTACTTC; CDR3 protein: CASSFFGFSYEQYF
D gene: -; J gene: TRBJ1-1; clone size: -; V gene: TRBV7-2; CDR3 DNA: TGTGCCAGCAGCTTAGAACTCGGGAACACTGAAGCTTTCTTT; CDR3 protein: CASSLELGNTEAFF
D gene: -; J gene: TRBJ2-1; clone size: -; V gene: TRBV20-1; CDR3 DNA: TGCAGTGCTCCGAATTGGGGTGAGCAGTTCTTC; CDR3 protein: CSAPNWGEQFF
D gene: TRBD1; J gene: TRBJ2-5; clone size: many; V gene: TRBV20-1; CDR3 DNA: TGCAGTGCTAGCCCAAACAGGGGTGAGACCCAGTACTTC; CDR3 protein: CSASPNRGETQYF
D gene: -; J gene: TRBJ1-5; clone size: many; V gene: TRBV20-1; CDR3 DNA: TGCAGTGCTAGACAGGATAGCAATCAGCCCCAGCATTTT; CDR3 protein: CSARQDSNQPQHF
D gene: -; J gene: TRBJ2-5; clone size: -; V gene: TRBV4-2; CDR3 DNA: TGTGCCAGCAGCCAAGAAAGGGGGACTGCGGGGGAGACCCAGTACTTC; CDR3 protein: CASSQERGTAGETQYF
D gene: -; J gene: TRBJ2-5; clone size: few; V gene: TRBV2; CDR3 DNA: TGTGCCAGCAGTGCAGGGTTTGAGACCCAGTACTTC; CDR3 protein: CASSAGFETQYF
D gene: -; J gene: TRBJ1-4; clone size: few; V gene: TRBV7-9; CDR3 DNA: TGTGCCAGCAGCTTAGCAGGGACCAACTATGAAAAACTGTTTTTT; CDR3 protein: CASSLAGTNYEKLFF
D gene: -; J gene: TRBJ2-7; clone size: few; V gene: TRBV20-1; CDR3 DNA: TGCAGTGGGAGGGGGGGAAACGAGCAGTACTTC; CDR3 protein: CSGRGGNEQYF
D gene: -; J gene: TRBJ1-1; clone size: -; V gene: TRBV5-6; CDR3 DNA: TGTGCCAGCAGCTTGGCTGCTGAAATTACGGCTTTCTTT; CDR3 protein: CASSLAAEITAFF
D gene: -; J gene: TRBJ2-1; clone size: -; V gene: TRBV11-1; CDR3 DNA: TGTGCCAGCAGCTTACCTTGGGGTAGCGGGACAGCACGGGAGCAGTTCTTC; CDR3 protein: CASSLPWGSGTAREQFF
D gene: -; J gene: TRBJ1-2; clone size: many; V gene: TRBV5-5; CDR3 DNA: TGTGCCAGCAGCTTGGCAGGGTGGTATGGCTACACCTTC; CDR3 protein: CASSLAGWYGYTF
D gene: -; J gene: TRBJ2-7; clone size: -; V gene: TRBV20-1; CDR3 DNA: TGCAGTGCTAGAGAGGGGCAGGTCTACGAGCAGTACTTC; CDR3 protein: CSAREGQVYEQYF
D gene: -; J gene: TRBJ2-3; clone size: -; V gene: TRBV7-2; CDR3 DNA: TGTGCCAGCAGCTTAGCGGGGGTCCGCGATACGCAGTATTTT; CDR3 protein: CASSLAGVRDTQYF
D gene: -; J gene: TRBJ2-7; clone size: -; V gene: TRBV20-1; CDR3 DNA: TGCAGAGCTAGAGATGTGCGGGGATACGAGCAGTACTTC; CDR3 protein: CRARDVRGYEQYF
D gene: -; J gene: TRBJ1-2; clone size: few; V gene: TRBV7-9; CDR3 DNA: TGTGCCAGCAGCCCCGACAGCGCCTATGGCTACACCTTC; CDR3 protein: CASSPDSAYGYTF
D gene: -; J gene: TRBJ2-1; clone size: few; V gene: TRBV4-2; CDR3 DNA: TGTGCCAGCAGCCCGCTGGGCAGGGACAATGAGCAGTTCTTC; CDR3 protein: CASSPLGRDNEQFF
D gene: TRBD2; J gene: TRBJ2-3; clone size: -; V gene: TRBV20-1; CDR3 DNA: TGCAGTGCCTATAGCGGGGGGGCAAATACGCAGTATTTT; CDR3 protein: CSAYSGGANTQYF
D gene: TRBD2; J gene: TRBJ2-1; clone size: few; V gene: TRBV10-3; CDR3 DNA: TGTGCCATCAACGGAGTTAGCGGGGGGGGTTACAATGAGCAGTTCTTC; CDR3 protein: CAINGVSGGGYNEQFF
D gene: -; J gene: TRBJ2-5; clone size: -; V gene: TRBV6-2/TRBV6-3; CDR3 DNA: TGTGCCAGCAGTTACCTCTGGGGCCGGGAGACCCAGTACTTC; CDR3 protein: CASSYLWGRETQYF
D gene: -; J gene: TRBJ2-1; clone size: -; V gene: TRBV15; CDR3 DNA: TGTGCCACCAGCAGAGATCGAGCCTCTTCCTACAATGAGCAGTTCTTC; CDR3 protein: CATSRDRASSYNEQFF
D gene: TRBD1; J gene: TRBJ2-5; clone size: -; V gene: TRBV9; CDR3 DNA: TGTGCCAGCAGCGTACGGCCGACAGGGCAAGAGACCCAGTACTTC; CDR3 protein: CASSVRPTGQETQYF
D gene: TRBD2; J gene: TRBJ2-1; clone size: -; V gene: TRBV7-4; CDR3 DNA: TGTGCCAGATACGAAGTGTGGCTAGCGGGGGGGATCAGCTCCTACAATGAGCAGTTCTTC; CDR3 protein: CARYEVWLAGGISSYNEQFF
D gene: TRBD1; J gene: TRBJ2-1; clone size: few; V gene: TRBV7-9; CDR3 DNA: TGTGCCAGCAGCTTCGGGACAGGGGGAACAGATGAGCAGTTCTTC; CDR3 protein: CASSFGTGGTDEQFF
D gene: -; J gene: TRBJ2-7; clone size: few; V gene: TRBV4-3; CDR3 DNA: TGCGCCAGCAGCCAAGATGGCAGGGAGCACTACGAGCAGTACTTC; CDR3 protein: CASSQDGREHYEQYF
D gene: -; J gene: TRBJ2-5; clone size: -; V gene: TRBV11-2; CDR3 DNA: TGTGCCAGCAGCTTTGTCCGGGGTGCAGCAGAGACCCAGTACTTC; CDR3 protein: CASSFVRGAAETQYF
D gene: TRBD1; J gene: TRBJ1-1; clone size: many; V gene: TRBV3-1; CDR3 DNA: TGTGCCAGCAGCCAGTCCAGGGGGGGAACTGAAGCTTTCTTT; CDR3 protein: CASSQSRGGTEAFF
D gene: TRBD1; J gene: TRBJ2-1; clone size: -; V gene: TRBV10-3; CDR3 DNA: TGTGCCAACTCTCCACAGGGGGTATCCTACAATGAGCAGTTCTTC; CDR3 protein: CANSPQGVSYNEQFF